These 24 T cell receptor beta chains share one sample of origin, sequenced in a study of PD-1 blockade in classical Hodgkin lymphoma. Relapses following autologous stem cell transplantation were seen in all patients, with brentuximab vedotin exposure varying. The protocol was immunoSEQ multiplex PCR, while the TCRdb copy is restricted to in-frame clones and leaves out a portion. The sample gives 20,000 to 30,000 clones, around three quarters of which show up once; roughly 8% is in the top ten. The sample was peripheral blood mononuclear cells (PBMCs), taken before the second cycle of nivolumab. These receptors were collected from a human donor with classical Hodgkin lymphoma.

This chain links TRBV28 with TRBJ2-6, with D tentatively TRBD1 or TRBD2 (5 bases each). Germline loops: CDR1 MDHEN, CDR2 SYDVKM. There are 19 residues in the CDR3. The germline V and J ends were trimmed by 5 bases and 2 bases, with 22 bases remaining between them. This CDR3 is CASSLAPGWRATGANVLTF. The CDR3 DNA follows: TGTGCCAGCAGTCTTGCTCCAGGGTGGCGGGCGACTGGGGCCAACGTCCTGACTTTC.

DNA of the CDR3: TGTGCCTGGAGTGTAGGACTAGCGGGAGGACCCGGGGAGCTGTTTTTT. This translates into CAWSVGLAGGPGELFF. The rearrangement joins TRBV30 to TRBJ2-2; 14 bases line up with TRBD2. Germline V gene lookup returns CDR1 GTSNPN and CDR2 SVGIG (reference sequence). The length of the CDR3 is 16 residues. The J segment lost 6 bases and the V segment lost 0 bases, leaving 3 bases of the junction unmatched.

This chain links TRBV5-6 with TRBJ1-2; D is uncertain. The CDR3 consists of 16 residues. V was shortened by 0 bases and J by 4 bases, with 16 bases between the two germline ends. Germline-derived CDR1 and CDR2 are SGHDT and YYEEEE. CDR3 DNA sequence: TGTGCCAGCAGCTTGGGGGCAGGACTCATCGGCTATGGCTACACCTTC. Residues: CASSLGAGLIGYGYTF.

This clone was picked up one time. The chain is built from TRBV12-2 and TRBJ2-2. TRBV12-2 is deemed a pseudogene. The CDR3 spans 14 residues. CDR3 DNA: TGTGCAAGTCGCGACGGGACCTCCGGCGGGGAGCTGTTTTTT. As protein: CASRDGTSGGELFF.

This chain uses TRBV15 with TRBJ2-7; D not certain. The CDR3 totals 12 residues. CDR1 and CDR2 from the germline V gene are LNHNV and YYDKDF (reference sequence). Trimming shortened V by 1 base and J by 5 bases, and 6 bases separated the two germline ends. CDR3 nucleotides: TGTGCCACCAGCAGAGCCGGGCACGAGCAGTACTTC. This sequence encodes CATSRAGHEQYF.

In its sample, this clone was seen once. The chain combines TRBV2 with TRBJ2-1; TRBD2 agrees at 12 bases. This CDR3 has 13 amino acids. Trimming took 10 bases from V and 10 from J; bases not matched to a gene: 8. Germline-derived CDR1 and CDR2 are SNHLY and FYNNEI. The CDR3 bases are TGTGCCATAACCGGGACTAGCGGGCCCGAGCAGTTCTTC. Translating it yields CAITGTSGPEQFF.

The CDR3 spells CATSPSYNEQFF. The CDR3 DNA follows: TGTGCCACCAGCCCCTCTTACAATGAGCAGTTCTTC. This sequence joins TRBV15 and TRBJ2-1; no definite D call. Per the germline V gene, CDR1 is LNHNV and CDR2 is YYDKDF (reference sequence). The CDR3 has 12 residues. Between the trimmed V and J ends, which lost 5 bases and 4 bases, there was a span of 6 bases.

The chain joins TRBV19 to TRBJ2-7; perhaps TRBD1 as D (6 bases). The CDR3 length is 12 residues. Between the trimmed V and J ends, which lost 6 bases and 5 bases, there was a span of 11 bases. In germline, CDR1 is LNHDA, CDR2 SQIVND (reference sequence). CDR3 bases: TGTGCCAGTAGCGACAGGACGGACGAGCAGTACTTC. It specifies CASSDRTDEQYF.

V is TRBV6-6 and J is TRBJ2-7; tentatively, D is TRBD1 (5 bases). With 2 bases removed from V and 7 bases from J, the gap between germline ends came to 18 bases. Germline lookup yields CDR1 MNHNY and CDR2 SVGAGI (reference sequence). The CDR3 sequence is 15 residues long. The CDR3 DNA sequence: TGTGCCAGCAGTTACGAGGCAGGGCCACGAATGGAGCAGTACTTC. Residues: CASSYEAGPRMEQYF.

The chain has TRBV29-1 and TRBJ1-1; D is unresolved. Trimming left V 7 bases short and J 0 bases short, with 9 bases between. The CDR3 runs to 12 residues. CDR1 is SQVTM and CDR2 is ANQGSEA in the germline V gene. CDR3 in amino acids: CSAAHLNTEAFF. For the CDR3, the DNA is TGCAGCGCCGCGCACCTGAACACTGAAGCTTTCTTT.

This clone was seen more than once but under ten times. The chain combines TRBV4-1 with TRBJ1-4; possible D gene TRBD1, 5 bases. This CDR3 comprises 15 residues. The V end lost 1 base, the J end lost 5 bases, and 11 bases lay between the germline ends. Germline loops: CDR1 MGHRA, CDR2 YSYEKL. The CDR3 region is CASSQGGRSNEKLFF. The DNA of the CDR3 is TGCGCCAGCAGCCAAGGGGGCAGGTCCAATGAAAAACTGTTTTTT.

The chain has TRBV29-1 and TRBJ2-7; a possible D gene is TRBD1 (5 bases). Germline CDR1 and CDR2: SQVTM and ANQGSEA. Trimming took off 0 bases at V and 7 bases at J, with 16 bases between the two ends. The CDR3 has 14 residues. CDR3 residues: CSVEESGRRIEQYF. Here the CDR3 DNA reads TGCAGCGTTGAAGAATCAGGGCGCCGTATAGAGCAGTACTTC.

CDR3 nucleotide sequence: TGTGCCAGCAGCCTATTGACAGGGAGCACAGATACGCAGTATTTT. Translated, it gives CASSLLTGSTDTQYF. The chain recombines TRBV9 with TRBJ2-3; TRBD1 matches at 7 bases. The CDR3 runs to 15 residues. V shed 4 bases and J 0 bases; nucleotides not matched to a gene: 5. Germline lookup yields CDR1 SGDLS and CDR2 YYNGEE.

The chain employs TRBV7-6 and TRBJ2-3; 8 nucleotides agree with TRBD2. The germline V gene has CDR1 SGHVS and CDR2 FNYEAQ. Trimming took 2 bases from V and 5 from J; bases not matched to a gene: 6. CDR3 length: 15 residues. This chain's CDR3 is CASSLSSGLEDTQYF. The CDR3 bases are TGTGCCAGCAGCTTATCTAGCGGGCTAGAAGATACGCAGTATTTT.

The chain uses TRBV18 and TRBJ2-7, with D perhaps matching TRBD1 (6 bases). Trimming removed 3 bases from V and 5 bases from J, with 17 bases in between. The CDR3 extends over 15 amino acids. The germline gives CDR1 KGHSH, CDR2 LQKENI. The CDR3 loop is CASSPSNRAGNEQYF. The DNA of the CDR3 is TGTGCCAGCTCACCCTCGAACAGGGCCGGGAACGAGCAGTACTTC.

This chain links TRBV7-6 with TRBJ2-5; D not certain. In germline, CDR1 is SGHVS, CDR2 FNYEAQ. The germline V and J ends were trimmed by 4 bases and 1 base, with 7 bases remaining between them. This CDR3 comprises 13 residues. The CDR3 DNA reads TGTGCCAGCAGCTGGGCTCGCCAAGAGACCCAGTACTTC. This translates into CASSWARQETQYF.

The chain links TRBV5-4 to TRBJ1-2; no reliable D call. V was shortened by 0 bases and J by 4 bases, with 10 bases between the two germline ends. Germline V gene data show CDR1 as SGHNT and CDR2 as YYREEE (reference sequence). The CDR3 loop spans 14 amino acids. CDR3 DNA: TGTGCCAGCAGCTTGGGAGAGGGCACCTATGGCTACACCTTC. Translated: CASSLGEGTYGYTF.

This clone was observed once. The chain carries TRBV18 and TRBJ2-2; the D gene is possibly TRBD1 (6 bases). The ends were cut back, 1 base at V and 4 bases at J, with 10 bases in the middle. Germline V gene sequence: CDR1 KGHSH, CDR2 LQKENI. The length of the CDR3 is 15 residues. CDR3 in amino acids: CASSPQQDSTGELFF. For the CDR3, the DNA is TGTGCCAGCTCACCACAGCAGGACAGCACCGGGGAGCTGTTTTTT.

This chain uses TRBV5-1 with TRBJ2-1, with a tentative D call TRBD2 (6 bases). The CDR3 covers 14 residues. Trimming removed 4 bases at V and 4 bases at J, with 12 bases between. Germline loops: CDR1 SGHRS, CDR2 YFSETQ. The CDR3 sequence is CASSTIADYNEQFF. The CDR3 bases are TGCGCCAGCAGCACAATAGCGGATTACAATGAGCAGTTCTTC.

The chain is built from TRBV5-1 and TRBJ2-7, with TRBD1 identical over 12 bases. This CDR3 region has 16 residues. V lost 4 bases to trimming and J lost 7 bases; unmatched junction nucleotides: 12. Germline CDR1 is SGHRS and CDR2 is YFSETQ. The CDR3 protein is CASSDPPGTGGREQYF. CDR3 in DNA: TGCGCCAGCAGCGATCCCCCCGGGACAGGGGGCCGAGAGCAGTACTTC.

CDR3 DNA: TGTGCCAGCTCACCACGCCCGACAGGGGATGAGACCCAGTACTTC. The encoded protein is CASSPRPTGDETQYF. This sequence joins TRBV18 and TRBJ2-5, with 8 bases matching TRBD1. The CDR3 is 15 residues long. CDR1 and CDR2 (germline): KGHSH, LQKENI. V lost 1 base and J lost 5; bases outside the gene matches: 6.

V and J are TRBV4-1 and TRBJ2-1, with 14 bases aligning to TRBD2. This CDR3 contains 15 residues. CDR1 is MGHRA, CDR2 YSYEKL, per germline. The junction had 4 bases not matched to a gene; V was cut back by 4 bases and J by 8 bases. The CDR3 loop is CASSRLAGGPYEQFF. The CDR3 nucleotides are TGCGCCAGCAGCCGACTAGCGGGAGGGCCCTATGAGCAGTTCTTC.

The chain uses TRBV6-1 and TRBJ1-1, with TRBD1 matching over 9 bases. Germline CDR1 MNHNS, CDR2 SASEGT. V dropped 1 base and J dropped 5; count of bases not matched to a gene: 2. The CDR3 totals 14 residues. The CDR3 is CASSEGGQGTEAFF. In nucleotides, the CDR3 is TGTGCCAGCAGTGAAGGGGGACAGGGTACTGAAGCTTTCTTT.

The count of this clone is one. The rearrangement uses TRBV27 and TRBJ1-4, with D tentatively TRBD1 (5 bases). Trimming took 3 bases from V and 2 from J, leaving 16 bases between them. Germline lookup yields CDR1 MNHEY and CDR2 SMNVEV (reference sequence). CDR3 size: 17 residues. The CDR3 sequence is CASSFYLPGATNEKLFF. Here the CDR3 DNA reads TGTGCCAGCAGTTTCTACCTCCCTGGGGCCACTAATGAAAAACTGTTTTTT.